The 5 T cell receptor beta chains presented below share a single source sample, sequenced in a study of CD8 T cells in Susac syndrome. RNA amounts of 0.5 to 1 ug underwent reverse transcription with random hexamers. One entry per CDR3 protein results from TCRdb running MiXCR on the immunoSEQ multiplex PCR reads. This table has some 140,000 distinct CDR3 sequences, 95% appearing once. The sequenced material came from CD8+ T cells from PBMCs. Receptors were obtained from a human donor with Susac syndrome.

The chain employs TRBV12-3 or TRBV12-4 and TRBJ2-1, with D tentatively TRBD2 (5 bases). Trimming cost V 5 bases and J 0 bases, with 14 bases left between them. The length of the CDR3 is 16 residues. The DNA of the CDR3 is TGTGCCAGCAGTAGCCCTGTCGGGGTCTCCTACAATGAGCAGTTCTTC. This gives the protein CASSSPVGVSYNEQFF.

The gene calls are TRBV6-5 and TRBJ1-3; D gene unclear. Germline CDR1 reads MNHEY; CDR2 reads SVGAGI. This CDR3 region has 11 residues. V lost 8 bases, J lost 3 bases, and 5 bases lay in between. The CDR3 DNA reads TGTGCCAGCTTCAATGGAAACACCATATATTTT. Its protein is CASFNGNTIYF.

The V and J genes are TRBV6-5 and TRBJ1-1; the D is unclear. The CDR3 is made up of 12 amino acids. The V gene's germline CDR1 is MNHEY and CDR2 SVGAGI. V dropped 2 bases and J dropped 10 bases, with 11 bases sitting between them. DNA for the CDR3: TGTGCCAGCAGTTACGATGGCAGTCGAGCTTTCTTT. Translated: CASSYDGSRAFF.

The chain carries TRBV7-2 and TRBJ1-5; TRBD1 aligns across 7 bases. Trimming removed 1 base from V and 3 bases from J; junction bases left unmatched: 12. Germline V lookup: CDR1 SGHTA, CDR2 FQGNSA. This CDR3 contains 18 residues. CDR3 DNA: TGTGCCAGCAGCTTAGGATCCCCTGACAGGGCCTACAATCAGCCCCAGCATTTT. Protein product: CASSLGSPDRAYNQPQHF.

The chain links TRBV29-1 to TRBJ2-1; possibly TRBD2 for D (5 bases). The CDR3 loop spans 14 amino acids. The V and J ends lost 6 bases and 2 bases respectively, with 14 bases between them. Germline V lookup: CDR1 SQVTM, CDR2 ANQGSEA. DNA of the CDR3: TGCAGCGTCCCCGGCGGAGCGGCCTACAATGAGCAGTTCTTC. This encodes CSVPGGAAYNEQFF.